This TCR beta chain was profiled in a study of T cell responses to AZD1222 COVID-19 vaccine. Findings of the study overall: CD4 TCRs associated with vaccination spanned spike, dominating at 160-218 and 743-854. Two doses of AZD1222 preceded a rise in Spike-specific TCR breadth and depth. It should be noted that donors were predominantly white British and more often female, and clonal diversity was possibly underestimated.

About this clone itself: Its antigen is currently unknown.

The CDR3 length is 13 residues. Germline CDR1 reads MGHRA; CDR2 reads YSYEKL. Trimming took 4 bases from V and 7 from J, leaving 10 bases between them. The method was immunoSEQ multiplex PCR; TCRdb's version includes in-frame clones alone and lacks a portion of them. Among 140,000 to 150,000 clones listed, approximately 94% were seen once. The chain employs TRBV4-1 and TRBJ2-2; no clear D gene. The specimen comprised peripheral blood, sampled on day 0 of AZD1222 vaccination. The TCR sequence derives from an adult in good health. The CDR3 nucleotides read TGCGCCAGCAGCCCGCTTATGATCGGGGAGCTGTTTTTT. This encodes CASSPLMIGELFF.